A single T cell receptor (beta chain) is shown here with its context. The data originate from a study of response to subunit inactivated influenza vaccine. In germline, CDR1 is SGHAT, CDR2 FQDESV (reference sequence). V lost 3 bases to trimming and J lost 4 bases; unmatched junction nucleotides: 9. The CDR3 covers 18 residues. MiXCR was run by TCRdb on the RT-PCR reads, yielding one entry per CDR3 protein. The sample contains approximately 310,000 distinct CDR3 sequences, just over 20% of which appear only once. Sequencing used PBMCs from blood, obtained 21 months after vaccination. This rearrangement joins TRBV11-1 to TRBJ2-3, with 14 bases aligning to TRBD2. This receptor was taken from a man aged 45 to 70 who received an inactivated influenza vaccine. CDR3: CASSFPTSGGAWSDTQYF. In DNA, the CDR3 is TGTGCCAGCAGCTTTCCGACTAGCGGGGGGGCCTGGTCAGATACGCAGTATTTT. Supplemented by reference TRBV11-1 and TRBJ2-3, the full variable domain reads EAEVAQSPRYKITEKSQAVAFWCDPISGHATLYWYRQILGQGPELLVQFQDESVVDDSQLPKDRFSAERLKGVDSTLKIQPAELGDSAMYLCASSFPTSGGAWSDTQYFGPGTRLTVL.